The entry that follows covers one T cell receptor beta chain sequence. This specimen comes from a study of blood T cell repertoires in COVID-19. The junction had 6 bases not matched to a gene; V was cut back by 3 bases and J by 6 bases. Germline CDR1 MGHRA, CDR2 YSYEKL. CDR3 length: 15 amino acids. Original methodology: By means of reference gene primer amplification, nucleated cell counts were estimated. Only in-frame clones appear in the TCRdb table, and some are missing; sequencing was by immunoSEQ multiplex PCR. V, J and clone size are those of that table, while D and trimming were read from the DNA. This table holds 150,000 or so clones, around 85% found once.

The chain couples TRBV4-1 to TRBJ2-3, with 10 positions matching TRBD2. Input material: peripheral blood. This receptor was obtained from a woman aged 70-85 years with acute or convalescent COVID-19. The CDR3 loop is CASSQITSGADTQYF. CDR3 bases: TGCGCCAGCAGCCAGATAACTAGCGGGGCGGATACGCAGTATTTT.